This T cell receptor (beta chain) appears in the sequencing data of a study of cytomegalovirus exposure and HLA in healthy donors. Study outcomes and limitations: Upon later analysis, HLA-associated TCR beta chains proved more clonally expanded than other, equally common chains. Being productive about 87% or about 30% of the time was typical of most TCR beta V segments in an earlier analysis.

The primer mix had 60 Vbeta and 13 Jbeta primers. Some clones are missing from TCRdb's copy, which holds only in-frame ones; the method was immunoSEQ multiplex PCR. Found here are more than 140,000 clones, over 60% of them singletons; the top ten hold roughly 0.68%. V lost 10 bases and J lost 3, with 9 bases in between. The CDR3 is 12 residues long. Germline V gene sequence: CDR1 MNHNY, CDR2 SVGAGI (reference sequence). It was healthy bone marrow donors who served as donors. As regards this clone: As yet, its antigen is unknown.

The V and J genes are TRBV6-6 and TRBJ1-4, with D perhaps matching TRBD1 (5 bases). The origin of this receptor is a male donor in good health and CMV-seronegative. Material: PBMCs. The CDR3 loop reads CATGVSNEKLFF. DNA of the CDR3: TGTGCCACGGGGGTGTCTAATGAAAAACTGTTTTTT.